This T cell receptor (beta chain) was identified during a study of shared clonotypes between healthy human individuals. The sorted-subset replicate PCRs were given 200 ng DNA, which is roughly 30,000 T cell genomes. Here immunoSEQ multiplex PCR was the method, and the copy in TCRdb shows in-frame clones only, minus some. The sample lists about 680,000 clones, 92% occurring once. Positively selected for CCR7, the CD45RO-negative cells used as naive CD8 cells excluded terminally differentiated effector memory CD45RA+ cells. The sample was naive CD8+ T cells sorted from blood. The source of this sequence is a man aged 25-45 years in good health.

This CDR3 is CASSYGRRANYGYTF. The CDR3, as DNA: TGTGCCAGCAGTTACGGGAGGCGAGCTAACTATGGCTACACCTTC. The chain is built from TRBV6-5 and TRBJ1-2; no clear D. The CDR3 has 15 amino acids. Germline CDR1 is MNHEY and CDR2 is SVGAGI. The V and J ends lost 2 bases and 0 bases respectively, with 10 bases between them.